Listed below are T cell receptor beta chains from one sample, sequenced in a study of OX40 agonist ivuxolimab in advanced cancers. The table came from immunoSEQ multiplex PCR; TCRdb's copy has only in-frame clones and leaves some out. The table lists some 97,000 clones, 75% to 95% of them singletons. The specimen was CD4+ or CD8+ T cells sorted from blood, collected in a trial of the OX40 agonist ivuxolimab. The receptors originated from an adult with an advanced solid tumor such as melanoma, head and neck, liver or kidney cancer. The CDR3 runs from the conserved cysteine through the conserved F or W. The D gene is left open where the match is weak. A clone size is listed for some rows: how often the clone was seen (once, few, many), or a class if it is expanded.

d_call	clone_size	v_call	cdr3_length	j_call	cdr3_nt	cdr3_aa
TRBD1	.	TRBV6-6	13	TRBJ1-1	TGTGCCAGCAGTTCCAGGGGGATCACTGAAGCTTTCTTT	CASSSRGITEAFF
TRBD2	.	TRBV19	14	TRBJ2-5	TGTGCCAGTAGACCCACCAGCGGGAGGCAGACCCAGTACTTC	CASRPTSGRQTQYF
TRBD1	.	TRBV5-4	16	TRBJ2-2	TGTGCCAGCAGCTTAAGCCAGGGGGCAAAGATCGGGGAGCTGTTTTTT	CASSLSQGAKIGELFF
.	.	TRBV7-2	14	TRBJ2-4	TGTGCCAGCAGCTTAGAACTCCTCCAAAACATTCAGTACTTC	CASSLELLQNIQYF
.	.	TRBV19	13	TRBJ2-7	TGTGCCTCATCGCCGGGACGGGCCTACGAGCAGTACTTC	CASSPGRAYEQYF
TRBD1	.	TRBV28	15	TRBJ1-2	TGTGCCATCCGCCTCGGGACAGGCTACAACTATGGCTACACCTTC	CAIRLGTGYNYGYTF
TRBD2	once	TRBV7-3	15	TRBJ2-1	TGTGCCAGCAGCTCTGCGGGAGGGTTTTACAATGAGCAGTTCTTC	CASSSAGGFYNEQFF
.	.	TRBV7-2	15	TRBJ2-1	TGTGCCAGCAGCTTACCCACATACTCCTACAATGAGCAGTTCTTC	CASSLPTYSYNEQFF
.	.	TRBV7-2	15	TRBJ1-5	TGTGCCAGCAGCTTAGCCCCTGGGAGCAATCAGCCCCAGCATTTT	CASSLAPGSNQPQHF
TRBD2	.	TRBV7-2	17	TRBJ2-3	TGTGCCAGCAGCTTAGCGAGACTAGCGTTCCTCACAGATACGCAGTATTTT	CASSLARLAFLTDTQYF
.	.	TRBV18	13	TRBJ1-1	TGTGCCAGCTCACCATTATTACCGCCTCAAGCTTTCTTT	CASSPLLPPQAFF
.	once	TRBV6-6	14	TRBJ1-4	TGTGCCAGCAGACCCCAGACAGACACTGAAAAGCTGTTTTTT	CASRPQTDTEKLFF
.	.	TRBV11-2	11	TRBJ2-1	TGTGCCAGCAGCTGGGATCGCGAGCAGTTCTTC	CASSWDREQFF
.	.	TRBV7-9	12	TRBJ2-1	TGTGCCAGCAGCTTAGAGAGCACGCGGCAGTTCTTC	CASSLESTRQFF
.	.	TRBV5-1	13	TRBJ1-1	TGCGCCAGCAGCTTGTGGGTGAACACTGAAGCTTTCTTT	CASSLWVNTEAFF
TRBD1	.	TRBV5-4	14	TRBJ2-7	TGTGCCAGCAGCTTGGCAGGGGGCATATACGAGCAGTACTTC	CASSLAGGIYEQYF
TRBD2	.	TRBV28	15	TRBJ2-1	TGTGCCAGCAGTTTATCGGCTAGCGGGAGCAATGAGCAGTTCTTC	CASSLSASGSNEQFF
.	.	TRBV2	13	TRBJ1-1	TGTGCCAGCAGTCGGGAGGTTTCGACTGAAGCTTTCTTT	CASSREVSTEAFF
TRBD2	.	TRBV11-2	17	TRBJ2-1	TGTGCCAGCAGCAAGCGGACTAGCGGGAGGCTCTACAATGAGCAGTTCTTC	CASSKRTSGRLYNEQFF
.	.	TRBV19	16	TRBJ1-1	TGTGCCAGTAGTAACCCTTCTTCACCCCAGAACACTGAAGCTTTCTTT	CASSNPSSPQNTEAFF
TRBD2	.	TRBV18	16	TRBJ2-5	TGTGCCAGCTCACCAAGCGGGGCAGGATACCAAGAGACCCAGTACTTC	CASSPSGAGYQETQYF
TRBD1	few	TRBV18	15	TRBJ1-1	TGTGCCAGCTCACCGGGACAGGGTATTGTCACTGAAGCTTTCTTT	CASSPGQGIVTEAFF
.	.	TRBV11-3	15	TRBJ2-1	TGTGCCAGCAGCTCGGGGTCGATCTCCTACAATGAGCAGTTCTTC	CASSSGSISYNEQFF
TRBD2	.	TRBV6-1	14	TRBJ2-5	TGTGCCAGCAGTCCCGGGCGGGAGAGGGAGACCCAGTACTTC	CASSPGRERETQYF
.	.	TRBV2	15	TRBJ1-5	TGTGCCAGCAGTCGGTATCGGGATACCAATCAGCCCCAGCATTTT	CASSRYRDTNQPQHF
TRBD1	.	TRBV28	15	TRBJ2-7	TGTGCCAGCAGTACACAGGGGCGCCTCTCCTACGAGCAGTACTTC	CASSTQGRLSYEQYF
.	.	TRBV19	16	TRBJ1-1	TGTGCCAGTAGTATTAAGTCTGGGGGACCGAACACTGAAGCTTTCTTT	CASSIKSGGPNTEAFF
.	.	TRBV6-1	13	TRBJ1-1	TGTGCCAGCAGTAGGACAGTGAACACTGAAGCTTTCTTT	CASSRTVNTEAFF
.	once	TRBV11-2	12	TRBJ2-1	TGTGCCAGCAGCTTAGTAGGAGGGGAGCAGTTCTTC	CASSLVGGEQFF
.	.	TRBV11-3	15	TRBJ2-1	TGTGCCAGCAACACTCCGCCGCTCTCCTACAATGAGCAGTTCTTC	CASNTPPLSYNEQFF
TRBD1	once	TRBV27	15	TRBJ2-2	TGTGCCAGCAGTCCAAGAGGGACAGCCACCGGGGAGCTGTTTTTT	CASSPRGTATGELFF
TRBD2	.	TRBV7-9	17	TRBJ2-1	TGTGCCAGCAGCTTAGCCCCGAGCGGGACCCCTTTGGGTGAGCAGTTCTTC	CASSLAPSGTPLGEQFF
.	.	TRBV9	15	TRBJ2-1	TGTGCCAGCAGCGTGATGAGGGAGGTTGGGAATGAGCAGTTCTTC	CASSVMREVGNEQFF
TRBD2	.	TRBV5-8	17	TRBJ2-3	TGTGCCAGCAGCCTGGGACTAGCGGGAGGACTCACAGATACGCAGTATTTT	CASSLGLAGGLTDTQYF
.	.	TRBV6-1	16	TRBJ2-2	TGTGCCAGCAGTGAATATGGGACAACGAACACCGGGGAGCTGTTTTTT	CASSEYGTTNTGELFF
.	.	TRBV7-9	15	TRBJ2-1	TGTGCCAGCAGCTTAAATACCCTCTTCATTAATGAGCAGTTCTTC	CASSLNTLFINEQFF
TRBD1	.	TRBV2	15	TRBJ2-2	TGTGCCAGCAGGAGGACAGGGGCGATCACCGGGGAGCTGTTTTTT	CASRRTGAITGELFF
.	.	TRBV9	14	TRBJ1-1	TGTGCCAGCAGCGTAGGGACCTTGAGCACTGAAGCTTTCTTT	CASSVGTLSTEAFF
TRBD1	.	TRBV15	13	TRBJ2-7	TGTGCCACCAACGGAGACAGGGCGTACGAGCAGTACTTC	CATNGDRAYEQYF
.	.	TRBV25-1	15	TRBJ1-4	TGTGCCAGCAGTGCCCAACATGCAACTAATGAAAAACTGTTTTTT	CASSAQHATNEKLFF
.	.	TRBV19	15	TRBJ2-7	TGTGCCAGTAGTTCTCGATCCGGGACATCTTACGAGCAGTACTTC	CASSSRSGTSYEQYF
.	.	TRBV19	12	TRBJ2-7	TGTGCCAGTAGCCGTAACGCCTACGAGCAGTACTTC	CASSRNAYEQYF
TRBD1	.	TRBV28	16	TRBJ2-7	TGTGCCAGCAGTAGGGACAGGGGGCGGCTTTGGTCCGAGCAGTACTTC	CASSRDRGRLWSEQYF
.	.	TRBV7-2	14	TRBJ1-5	TGTGCCAGCAGCTTAGGTCTAAGCAATCAGCCCCAGCATTTT	CASSLGLSNQPQHF
.	.	TRBV4-3	16	TRBJ1-1	TGCGCCAGCAGCCAGAGTGCGGGACGGACGAACACTGAAGCTTTCTTT	CASSQSAGRTNTEAFF
.	.	TRBV25-1	15	TRBJ1-1	TGTGCCAGCAGGGGAGACAGCGCCCATAACACTGAAGCTTTCTTT	CASRGDSAHNTEAFF
.	.	TRBV5-6	17	TRBJ2-1	TGTGCCAGCAGCTTGGCTGCGGCCACTCCTTGGAGCAATGAGCAGTTCTTC	CASSLAAATPWSNEQFF
.	.	TRBV25-1	12	TRBJ1-5	TGTGCCAGCAGGGCGAGCAATCAGCCCCAGCATTTT	CASRASNQPQHF
TRBD1	.	TRBV2	14	TRBJ2-2	TGTGCCAGCGGGGGACAGGAGTACACCGGGGAGCTGTTTTTT	CASGGQEYTGELFF